This record covers a single T cell receptor (beta chain). The trim removed 6 bases at V and 5 bases at J, leaving 3 bases unmatched. Germline V gene sequence: CDR1 LNHDA, CDR2 SQIVND (reference sequence). The CDR3 totals 15 residues. TCRdb's table, derived via immunoSEQ multiplex PCR, lists solely in-frame clones and lacks some. The top ten hold over 3% of the sample, which has some 200,000 clones, roughly nine tenths seen once. This sample was taken from a study of blood T cell repertoires in COVID-19. About the study: Among Cohort 3 donors, those recovered had two negative PCRs, clearance, or symptom resolution.

The receptor comes from a woman aged 45-65 years in a cohort exposed to, infected with or recovered from COVID-19 (not recorded which). This rearrangement joins TRBV19 to TRBJ1-6; the match to TRBD1 covers 11 bases. The specimen was PBMCs or T cells enriched from blood (not recorded which). Written as DNA, the CDR3 is TGTGCCAGTAGAGGGACAGGGGGTAATAATTCACCCCTCCACTTT. This codes for CASRGTGGNNSPLHF.